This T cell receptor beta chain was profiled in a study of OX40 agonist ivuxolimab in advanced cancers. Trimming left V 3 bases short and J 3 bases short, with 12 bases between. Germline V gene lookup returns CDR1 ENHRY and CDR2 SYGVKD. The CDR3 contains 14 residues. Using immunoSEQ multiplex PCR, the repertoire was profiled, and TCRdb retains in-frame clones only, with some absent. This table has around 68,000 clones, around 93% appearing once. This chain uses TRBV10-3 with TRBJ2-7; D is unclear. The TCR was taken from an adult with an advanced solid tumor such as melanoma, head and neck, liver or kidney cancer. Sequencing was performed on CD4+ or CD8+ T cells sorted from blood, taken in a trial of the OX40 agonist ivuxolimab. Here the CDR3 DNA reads TGTGCCATCAGTGAAAAGGGTATTGACTACGAGCAGTACTTC. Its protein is CAISEKGIDYEQYF.